The 31 T cell receptor beta chains in this list originate from one sample, sequenced in a study of cytomegalovirus exposure and HLA in healthy donors. The PCR ran on 60 Vbeta and 13 Jbeta primers. Using immunoSEQ multiplex PCR, the repertoire was profiled, and TCRdb retains in-frame clones only, with some absent. The data show about 160,000 clones, around 84% seen once. Sequenced material: PBMCs. The receptors stem from a man younger than 35 in good health and CMV-seronegative.

V is TRBV18 and J is TRBJ1-5; unclear D gene. CDR1 and CDR2 (germline): KGHSH, LQKENI. Trimming took off 5 bases at V and 9 bases at J, with 14 bases between the two ends. CDR3 length equals 13 residues. CDR3 coding DNA: TGTGCCAGCTCAGGAGGCGAGGCCCGGCCCCAGCATTTT. Its protein is CASSGGEARPQHF.

This CDR3 reads CASSPIDSYYEQYF. DNA of the CDR3: TGTGCCAGCAGCCCAATCGACAGTTACTACGAGCAGTACTTC. V and J are TRBV9 and TRBJ2-5, with TRBD1 as a possible D gene (5 bases). The J call is in doubt because the DNA end fits TRBJ2-7 better. There are 14 residues in the CDR3. CDR1 is SGDLS, CDR2 YYNGEE, per germline.

The rearrangement joins TRBV28 to TRBJ2-5; 9 bases align to TRBD1. Germline lookup yields CDR1 MDHEN and CDR2 SYDVKM. This CDR3 region has 15 residues. V was pared by 7 bases and J by 1 base, with 7 bases of the junction left unmatched. CDR3 nucleotides: TGTGCCAGCACCCACGGACAGGGGTTCCAAGAGACCCAGTACTTC. It specifies CASTHGQGFQETQYF.

The chain couples TRBV28 to TRBJ2-5; 7 nucleotides align to TRBD1. J was trimmed by 2 bases and V by 6 bases; bases with no gene match: 3. Per germline, CDR1 MDHEN and CDR2 SYDVKM. This CDR3 is built from 13 residues. The CDR3 DNA follows: TGTGCCAGCAGCCGGGGACAGCAAGAGACCCAGTACTTC. Its translation: CASSRGQQETQYF.

This CDR3 is CASSPRGLHSGNTIYF. CDR3 sequence (DNA): TGTGCCAGCAGTCCGAGGGGACTGCACTCTGGAAACACCATATATTTT. The chain has TRBV28 and TRBJ1-3; weak D call: TRBD1 (5 bases). V was trimmed by 5 bases and J by 0 bases, leaving 14 bases between them. Germline V gene lookup returns CDR1 MDHEN and CDR2 SYDVKM. There are 16 residues in the CDR3.

The chain uses TRBV27 and TRBJ1-1, with a weak D call TRBD1 (6 bases). The CDR3 is 16 residues long. Trimming stripped 6 bases from V and 4 bases from J, with 21 bases between. From germline, CDR1 is MNHEY and CDR2 SMNVEV (reference sequence). The CDR3 reads CASSRGGAQIGTEAFF. CDR3 nucleotides: TGTGCCAGCAGCCGTGGGGGGGCGCAGATCGGCACTGAAGCTTTCTTT.

This chain joins TRBV19 and TRBJ1-1; D is uncertain. V lost 6 bases and J lost 0, with 8 bases in between. The CDR3 is made up of 13 amino acids. Germline V CDR1 and CDR2: LNHDA, SQIVND (reference sequence). The CDR3 protein is CASSPNLNTEAFF. CDR3 DNA sequence: TGTGCCAGTAGCCCCAACTTGAACACTGAAGCTTTCTTT. Full variable domain (outside the CDR3, taken from reference TRBV19 and TRBJ1-1): DGGITQSPKYLFRKEGQNVTLSCEQNLNHDAMYWYRQDPGQGLRLIYYSQIVNDFQKGDIAEGYSVSREKKESFPLTVTSAQKNPTAFYLCASSPNLNTEAFFGQGTRLTVV.

The rearrangement joins TRBV4-1 to TRBJ1-5; perhaps TRBD1 as D (5 bases). This CDR3 spans 16 amino acids. V was clipped by 0 bases and J by 5 bases, with 14 bases between them. CDR1 and CDR2 from the germline V gene are MGHRA and YSYEKL. CDR3 sequence (DNA): TGCGCCAGCAGCCAAGATTCTGGATGGGGCCATCAGCCCCAGCATTTT. This translates into CASSQDSGWGHQPQHF.

CDR3 nucleotides: TGTGCCAGCAGCCCGAGGGTTTCCGGGGCCAACGTCCTGACTTTC. Translated, it gives CASSPRVSGANVLTF. The chain employs TRBV7-2 and TRBJ2-6, with D possibly being TRBD2 (5 bases). The CDR3 has 15 amino acids. V dropped 5 bases and J dropped 4 bases, with 12 bases sitting between them. Per the germline V gene, CDR1 is SGHTA and CDR2 is FQGNSA. The variable domain in full, with the rest retrieved from reference TRBV7-2 and TRBJ2-6, is GAGVSQSPSNKVTEKGKDVELRCDPISGHTALYWYRQSLGQGLEFLIYFQGNSAPDKSGLPSDRFSAERTGGSVSTLTIQRTQQEDSAVYLCASSPRVSGANVLTFGAGSRLTVL.

The gene calls are TRBV14 and TRBJ1-2, with TRBD1 as a possible D gene (5 bases). This CDR3 contains 13 residues. From germline, CDR1 is SGHDN and CDR2 FVKESK. Between the trimmed V and J ends, which lost 8 bases and 2 bases, there was a span of 12 bases. The CDR3 reads CASSGGPNYGYTF. The CDR3 bases are TGTGCCAGCTCCGGGGGACCAAACTATGGCTACACCTTC.

The rearrangement links TRBV7-9 to TRBJ2-7, with D perhaps matching TRBD1 (5 bases). V was clipped by 8 bases and J by 0 bases, with 14 bases between them. Germline loops: CDR1 SEHNR, CDR2 FQNEAQ (reference sequence). This CDR3 is built from 14 residues. The CDR3 DNA reads as TGTGCCAGCGAGCTGCGTGGGGCCTCCTACGAGCAGTACTTC. Translating it yields CASELRGASYEQYF.

V and J are TRBV5-1 and TRBJ2-1; 15 nucleotides agree with TRBD2. CDR1 is SGHRS and CDR2 is YFSETQ in the germline V gene. Trimming took 2 bases from V and 0 from J; bases not matched to a gene: 3. CDR3 length equals 18 residues. CDR3 protein: CASSLGTSGRSSYNEQFF. For the CDR3, the DNA is TGCGCCAGCAGCTTAGGGACTAGCGGGAGGAGCTCCTACAATGAGCAGTTCTTC.

The genes are TRBV7-9 and TRBJ2-3, with 8 bases lining up with TRBD2. Per germline, CDR1 SEHNR and CDR2 FQNEAQ (reference sequence). The CDR3 runs 16 residues. V dropped 5 bases and J dropped 5; count of bases not matched to a gene: 12. The CDR3 spells CASSPYSSGRGDTQYF. Written as DNA, the CDR3 is TGTGCCAGCAGCCCCTACTCGAGCGGGAGAGGAGATACGCAGTATTTT.

The count of this clone is one. This chain joins TRBV12-5 and TRBJ1-6; possible D gene TRBD1, 6 bases. Trimming cost V 1 base and J 3 bases, with 19 bases left between them. Germline CDR1 and CDR2: LGHNT and FRNRAP. CDR3 length: 19 amino acids. The CDR3 protein is CASGLGNARTANYNSPLHF. The DNA for the CDR3 is TGTGCTAGTGGTTTGGGGAACGCGAGGACAGCTAACTATAATTCACCCCTCCACTTT.

Concerning this clone: One junction end disagrees with the germline gene, perhaps due to a read error. This rearrangement joins TRBV6-4 to TRBJ2-1; 8 bases map to TRBD2. CDR3 size: 15 residues. From germline, CDR1 is MRHNA and CDR2 SNTAGT. CDR3 coding DNA: TGTGCCAGCAGTGTCGGGCGGGAGGAGGTGAATGGGCAGTTCTTC. Its protein product is CASSVGREEVNGQFF.

The genes are TRBV5-1 and TRBJ2-7, with 9 bases identical to TRBD1. The V and J ends lost 3 bases and 3 bases, in that order; junction bases with no gene match: 4. Germline V gene lookup returns CDR1 SGHRS and CDR2 YFSETQ. This CDR3 has 14 residues. The CDR3, as DNA: TGCGCCAGCAGCTCCGGGACAGGGAGCTACGAGCAGTACTTC. This codes for CASSSGTGSYEQYF.

V usage is TRBV28 and J usage is TRBJ2-7; D perhaps matches TRBD1 (6 bases). CDR1 and CDR2 from the germline V gene are MDHEN and SYDVKM. The CDR3 loop spans 15 amino acids. V was trimmed by 3 bases and J by 2 bases, leaving 14 bases between them. The CDR3 loop is CASSFKDSGPYEQYF. The CDR3 DNA reads as TGTGCCAGCAGTTTCAAGGACAGCGGTCCCTACGAGCAGTACTTC.

This clone was seen a handful of times. The gene calls are TRBV7-8 and TRBJ2-5; 8 bases are a match to TRBD1. Germline lookup yields CDR1 SGHVS and CDR2 FQNEAQ. This CDR3 contains 15 residues. The J segment lost 4 bases and the V segment lost 5 bases, leaving 9 bases of the junction unmatched. The CDR3 bases are TGTGCCAGCAGCGGAGGACAGGGAAGAGCAGAGACCCAGTACTTC. This gives the protein CASSGGQGRAETQYF.

The DNA of the CDR3 is TGTGCCAGCAAGAGGACAGGGCGGTTGTACACTGAAGCTTTCTTT. As protein: CASKRTGRLYTEAFF. The chain combines TRBV6-5 with TRBJ1-1; TRBD1 agrees at 8 bases. Per the germline V gene, CDR1 is MNHEY and CDR2 is SVGAGI. This CDR3 comprises 15 residues. The V and J ends lost 7 bases and 3 bases, in that order; junction bases with no gene match: 10.

V and J are TRBV9 and TRBJ2-2; D is possibly TRBD1 (5 bases). Trimming took 4 bases from V and 5 from J, leaving 15 bases between them. The CDR3 spans 15 residues. Germline V gives CDR1 SGDLS, CDR2 YYNGEE. CDR3 coding DNA: TGTGCCAGCAGCTTTGAAGGGGCTGGGACCGGGGAGCTGTTTTTT. This gives the protein CASSFEGAGTGELFF.

The gene calls are TRBV6-5 and TRBJ1-5; maybe TRBD1 (5 bases). Trimming cost V 5 bases and J 3 bases, with 11 bases left between them. Germline V CDR1 and CDR2: MNHEY, SVGAGI. This CDR3 spans 14 amino acids. The CDR3 reads CASSVQGYNQPQHF. CDR3 nucleotide sequence: TGTGCCAGCAGTGTCCAGGGATACAATCAGCCCCAGCATTTT.

The genes are TRBV19 and TRBJ1-1; D gene uncertain. The CDR3 sequence is 14 residues long. V shed 4 bases and J shed 1 base, with 10 bases lying between them. Germline V lookup: CDR1 LNHDA, CDR2 SQIVND (reference sequence). The CDR3 DNA reads as TGTGCCAGTAGTAGGAGGCAGGCGAACACTGAAGCTTTCTTT. It is translated as CASSRRQANTEAFF.

The V and J genes are TRBV27 and TRBJ2-7, with 12 bases aligning to TRBD2. Trimming took 6 bases from V and 0 from J; bases not matched to a gene: 6. The CDR3 extends over 16 amino acids. Germline CDR1 and CDR2: MNHEY and SMNVEV (reference sequence). CDR3 sequence: CASRRTSGAHSYEQYF. CDR3 bases: TGTGCCAGCAGGCGGACTAGCGGGGCCCACTCCTACGAGCAGTACTTC.

This clone was detected once. The chain recombines TRBV11-1 with TRBJ2-3; 12 positions match TRBD2. The CDR3 length is 16 residues. The V segment lost 4 bases and the J segment 2 bases; nucleotides outside the gene matches: 4. Germline V CDR1 and CDR2: SGHAT, FQDESV (reference sequence). CDR3 loop: CASSSTSGSTTDTQYF. The CDR3 region has the DNA TGTGCCAGCAGCTCGACTAGCGGGAGCACCACAGATACGCAGTATTTT. Full variable domain (rest looked up from reference TRBV11-1 and TRBJ2-3): EAEVAQSPRYKITEKSQAVAFWCDPISGHATLYWYRQILGQGPELLVQFQDESVVDDSQLPKDRFSAERLKGVDSTLKIQPAELGDSAMYLCASSSTSGSTTDTQYFGPGTRLTVL.

The chain joins TRBV5-1 to TRBJ1-3; TRBD1 might be the D (6 bases). CDR1 and CDR2 (germline): SGHRS, YFSETQ. The CDR3 is made up of 14 amino acids. V lost 4 bases and J 0 bases, leaving 8 bases between the germline ends. This chain's CDR3 is CASSEGGSGNTIYF. DNA of the CDR3: TGCGCCAGCAGCGAAGGGGGCTCTGGAAACACCATATATTTT.

The V and J genes are TRBV5-6 and TRBJ2-7; TRBD2 matches 11 bases. With V trimmed by 3 bases and J by 6 bases, 17 bases remained unmatched. This CDR3 is 18 amino acids long. The germline CDR1 and CDR2 sequences are SGHDT and YYEEEE. The CDR3 sequence: CASSYYRGTTSGRGEQYF. In DNA form, the CDR3 reads TGTGCCAGCAGCTATTACAGGGGGACTACTAGCGGGAGAGGCGAGCAGTACTTC. Full variable domain (rest looked up from reference TRBV5-6 and TRBJ2-7): DAGVTQSPTHLIKTRGQQVTLRCSPKSGHDTVSWYQQALGQGPQFIFQYYEEEERQRGNFPDRFSGHQFPNYSSELNVNALLLGDSALYLCASSYYRGTTSGRGEQYFGPGTRLTVT.

V usage is TRBV5-1 and J usage is TRBJ2-1; D might be TRBD2 (5 bases). The length of the CDR3 is 15 residues. Germline values: CDR1 SGHRS, CDR2 YFSETQ. Between the trimmed V and J ends, which lost 3 bases and 7 bases, there was a span of 17 bases. The CDR3 loop is CASSYLSGKRNEQFF. The CDR3 nucleotides read TGCGCCAGCAGCTACCTATCGGGGAAGAGGAATGAGCAGTTCTTC.

The chain combines TRBV5-6 with TRBJ1-4; a possible D gene is TRBD1 (6 bases). Trimming left V 1 base short and J 6 bases short, with 16 bases between. Germline assignment: CDR1 SGHDT and CDR2 YYEEEE. The CDR3 is 16 amino acids. CDR3 sequence (DNA): TGTGCCAGCAGCTTGACCACAGGGATGGAGGATGAAAAACTGTTTTTT. It translates to CASSLTTGMEDEKLFF.

This chain links TRBV9 with TRBJ2-2; TRBD2 agrees at 8 bases. Trimming at V came to 3 bases and at J to 7 bases, leaving 11 bases not matched to a gene. This CDR3 contains 16 residues. Germline values: CDR1 SGDLS, CDR2 YYNGEE. The CDR3: CASSGAGGPRGGELFF. DNA of the CDR3: TGTGCCAGCAGCGGGGCGGGAGGCCCGAGGGGCGGGGAGCTGTTTTTT.

This clone came up a few times. The chain uses TRBV5-1 and TRBJ1-1; 8 bases align to TRBD1. V was pared by 4 bases and J by 0 bases, with 5 bases of the junction left unmatched. CDR3 size: 15 residues. Germline-derived CDR1 and CDR2 are SGHRS and YFSETQ. The CDR3 nucleotides are TGCGCCAGCAGCAGGACAGGGATCATGAACACTGAAGCTTTCTTT. Translation: CASSRTGIMNTEAFF.

J is TRBJ2-3 and V is TRBV28, with a tentative D call TRBD2 (6 bases). The CDR3 spans 17 residues. The V and J ends lost 3 bases and 3 bases respectively, with 19 bases between them. Germline CDR1 and CDR2: MDHEN and SYDVKM. The chain's CDR3 is CASSFGTLWEETDTQYF. The CDR3 region has the DNA TGTGCCAGCAGTTTTGGGACTTTATGGGAGGAAACAGATACGCAGTATTTT.